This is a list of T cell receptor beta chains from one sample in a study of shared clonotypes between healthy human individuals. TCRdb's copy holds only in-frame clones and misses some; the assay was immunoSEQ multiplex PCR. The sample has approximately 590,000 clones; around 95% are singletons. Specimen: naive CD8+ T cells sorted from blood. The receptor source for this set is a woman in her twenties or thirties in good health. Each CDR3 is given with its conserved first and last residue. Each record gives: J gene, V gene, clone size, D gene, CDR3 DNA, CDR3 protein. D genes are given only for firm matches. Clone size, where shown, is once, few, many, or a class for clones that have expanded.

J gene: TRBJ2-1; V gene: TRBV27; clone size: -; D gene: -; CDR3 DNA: TGTGCCAGCAGTTTTATGGCTGAGCAGTTCTTC; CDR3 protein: CASSFMAEQFF
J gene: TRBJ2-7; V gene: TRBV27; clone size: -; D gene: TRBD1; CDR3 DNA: TGTGCCAGCAGTTTGAGACAGGGGGAGCACTACGAGCAGTACTTC; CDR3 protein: CASSLRQGEHYEQYF
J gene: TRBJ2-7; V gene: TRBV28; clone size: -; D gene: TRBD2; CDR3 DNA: TGTGCCAGCAGTAAACTAGCGGACTCCTACGAGCAGTACTTC; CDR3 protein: CASSKLADSYEQYF
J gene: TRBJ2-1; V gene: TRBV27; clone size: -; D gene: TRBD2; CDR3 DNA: TGTGCCAGCAGTTTATCGACTAGCGGGAGATACAATGAGCAGTTCTTC; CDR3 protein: CASSLSTSGRYNEQFF
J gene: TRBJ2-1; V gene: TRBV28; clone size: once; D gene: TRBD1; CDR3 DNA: TGTGCCAGCAGTTTAGGAGCAGGGGGTGAGCAGTTCTTC; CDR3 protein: CASSLGAGGEQFF
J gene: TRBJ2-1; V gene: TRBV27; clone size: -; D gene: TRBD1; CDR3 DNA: TGTGCCAGCAGTTTGGCGCCTGGGACAGGGCTTTACAATGAGCAGTTCTTC; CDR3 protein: CASSLAPGTGLYNEQFF
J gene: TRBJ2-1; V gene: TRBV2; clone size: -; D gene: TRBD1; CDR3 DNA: TGTGCCAGCAGCACCACAGGGGACAGCTCCTACAATGAGCAGTTCTTC; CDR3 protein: CASSTTGDSSYNEQFF
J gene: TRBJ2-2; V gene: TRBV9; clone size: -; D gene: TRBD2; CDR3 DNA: TGTGCCAGCAGCGCCTCGGGTCGGACTAGCGGGAGGGATACCGGGGAGCTGTTTTTT; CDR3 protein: CASSASGRTSGRDTGELFF
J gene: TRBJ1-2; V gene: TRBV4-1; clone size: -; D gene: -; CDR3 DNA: TGCGCCAGCAGCCAAGAGGATGCCGAGGGTGTGTTCTATGGCTACACCTTC; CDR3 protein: CASSQEDAEGVFYGYTF
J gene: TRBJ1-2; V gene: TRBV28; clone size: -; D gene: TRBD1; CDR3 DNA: TGTGCCAGTACCGACAGGGGATTTGATGGCTACACCTTC; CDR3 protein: CASTDRGFDGYTF
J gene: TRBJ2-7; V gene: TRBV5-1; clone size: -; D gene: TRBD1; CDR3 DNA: TGCGCCAGCAGCGCCACCCCGCTGGGACAGGGTAACTCCTACGAGCAGTACTTC; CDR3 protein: CASSATPLGQGNSYEQYF
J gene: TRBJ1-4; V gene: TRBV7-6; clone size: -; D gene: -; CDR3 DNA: TGTGCCAGCAGCTTAGGGATCGGTGAAAAACTGTTTTTT; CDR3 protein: CASSLGIGEKLFF
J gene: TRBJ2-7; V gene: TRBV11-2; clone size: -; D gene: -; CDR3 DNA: TGTGCCAGCAGCTACGGAACCTACGAGCAGTACTTC; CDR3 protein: CASSYGTYEQYF
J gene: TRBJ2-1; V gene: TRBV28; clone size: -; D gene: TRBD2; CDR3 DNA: TGTGCCAGCAGTTCTAGCGGGAGGACCTTTAGATACAATGAGCAGTTCTTC; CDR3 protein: CASSSSGRTFRYNEQFF
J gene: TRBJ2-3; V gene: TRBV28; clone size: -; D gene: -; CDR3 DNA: TGTGCCAGCAGTTTAATTATTTCTAGCACAGATACGCAGTATTTT; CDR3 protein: CASSLIISSTDTQYF
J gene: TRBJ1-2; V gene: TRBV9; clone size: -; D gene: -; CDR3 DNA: TGTGCCAGCAGCGTAGACCTAACAGGGGGCTACACCTTC; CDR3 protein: CASSVDLTGGYTF
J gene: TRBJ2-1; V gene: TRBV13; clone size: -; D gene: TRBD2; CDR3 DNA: TGTGCCAGCAGCGGGGAAGGGGCCTGGAGCGGGACGGATCAGTTCTTC; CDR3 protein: CASSGEGAWSGTDQFF
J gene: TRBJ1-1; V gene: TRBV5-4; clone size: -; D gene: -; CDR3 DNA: TGTGCCAGCAGCTCGATACAGGGCCTGAGGACTGAAGCTTTCTTT; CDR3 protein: CASSSIQGLRTEAFF
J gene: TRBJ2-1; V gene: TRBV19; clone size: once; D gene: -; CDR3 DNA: TGTGCCAGTAGTATCGGGAATATTGAGCAGTTCTTC; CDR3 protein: CASSIGNIEQFF
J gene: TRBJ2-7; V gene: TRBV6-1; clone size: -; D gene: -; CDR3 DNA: TGTGCCACCCACCCCTACGAGCAGTACTTC; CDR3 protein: CATHPYEQYF
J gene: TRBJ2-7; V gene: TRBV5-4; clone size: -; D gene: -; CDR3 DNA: TGTGCCAGCAGCTCCCGGGACACAGGAAACTACGAGCAGTACTTC; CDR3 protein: CASSSRDTGNYEQYF
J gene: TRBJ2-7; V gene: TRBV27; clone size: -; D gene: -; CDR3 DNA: TGTGCCAGCAGCATAATACGGGCAGGGGGGGCCTACGAGCAGTACTTC; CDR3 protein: CASSIIRAGGAYEQYF
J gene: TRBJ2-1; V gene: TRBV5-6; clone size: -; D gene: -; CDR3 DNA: TGTGCCAGCAGCTGGGGGATTAGCTCCTACAATGAGCAGTTCTTC; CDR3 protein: CASSWGISSYNEQFF
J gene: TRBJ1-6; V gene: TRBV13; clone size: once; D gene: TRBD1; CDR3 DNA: TGTGCCAGCAGCCCGCTGGGACAGGGAGGGGATTCACCCCTCCACTTT; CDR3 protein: CASSPLGQGGDSPLHF
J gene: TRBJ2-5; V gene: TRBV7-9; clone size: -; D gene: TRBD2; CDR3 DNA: TGTGCCAGCAGCTTGGAGCGGGAGGGCCACCAAGAGACCCAGTACTTC; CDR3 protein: CASSLEREGHQETQYF
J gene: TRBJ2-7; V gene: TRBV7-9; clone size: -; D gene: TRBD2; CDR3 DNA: TGTGCCAGCAGCTTAGAGAGCGGGAGGGCGGGGGAGCAGTACTTC; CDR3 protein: CASSLESGRAGEQYF
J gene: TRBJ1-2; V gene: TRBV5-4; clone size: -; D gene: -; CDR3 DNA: TGTGCCAGCACCAGGACAGACTTCTATGGCTACACCTTC; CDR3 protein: CASTRTDFYGYTF
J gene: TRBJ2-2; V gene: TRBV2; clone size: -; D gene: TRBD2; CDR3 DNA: TGTGCCAGCAGTGAAAGGGCAGCGGGAGGAGTCGGGCGGGAGCTGTTTTTT; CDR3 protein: CASSERAAGGVGRELFF
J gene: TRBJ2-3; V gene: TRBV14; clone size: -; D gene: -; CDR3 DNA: TGTGTCAGCAGCCAATTGGTGGACACAGATACGCAGTATTTT; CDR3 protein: CVSSQLVDTDTQYF
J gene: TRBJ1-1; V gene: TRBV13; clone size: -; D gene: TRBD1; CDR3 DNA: TGTGCCAGCAGCCCTTCCGGGACAGGGCGGACTGAAGCTTTCTTT; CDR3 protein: CASSPSGTGRTEAFF
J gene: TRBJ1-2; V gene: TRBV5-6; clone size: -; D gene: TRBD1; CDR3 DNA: TGTGCCAGCAGCGCCGGACAGGGCCTCTATGGCTACACCTTC; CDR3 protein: CASSAGQGLYGYTF
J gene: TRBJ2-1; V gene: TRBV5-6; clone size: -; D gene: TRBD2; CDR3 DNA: TGTGCCAGCAGCCAGACTAGCGGCGGCTCCTACAATGAGCAGTTCTTC; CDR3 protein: CASSQTSGGSYNEQFF
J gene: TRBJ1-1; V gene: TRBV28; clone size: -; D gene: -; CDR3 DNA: TGTGCCAGCAGGGGGCACACTGAAGCTTTCTTT; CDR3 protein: CASRGHTEAFF
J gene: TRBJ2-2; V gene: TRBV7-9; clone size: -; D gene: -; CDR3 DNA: TGTGCCAGCAGCTTAACATCGGCCGGGGAGCTGTTTTTT; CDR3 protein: CASSLTSAGELFF
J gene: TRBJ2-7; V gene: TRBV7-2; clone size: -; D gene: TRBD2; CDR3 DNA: TGTGCCAGCGCCCCAACCGGGACTAGTACCCACGAGCAGTACTTC; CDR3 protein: CASAPTGTSTHEQYF
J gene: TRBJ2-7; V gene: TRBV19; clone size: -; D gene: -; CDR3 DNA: TGTGCCAGTAGTATAGGAGTCGGAATCTACGAGCAGTACTTC; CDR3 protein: CASSIGVGIYEQYF
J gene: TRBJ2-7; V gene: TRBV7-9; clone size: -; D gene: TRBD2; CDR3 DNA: TGTGCCAGCAGCCCCCCCTTAGCGGGAGCAGCCTACGAGCAGTACTTC; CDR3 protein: CASSPPLAGAAYEQYF
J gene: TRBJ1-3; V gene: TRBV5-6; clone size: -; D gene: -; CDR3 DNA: TGTGCCAGCAGCTTGGAGAGTTTTCCGGGAAACACCATATATTTT; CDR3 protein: CASSLESFPGNTIYF
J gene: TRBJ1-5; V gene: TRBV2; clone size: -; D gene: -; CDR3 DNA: TGTGCCAGCAGATCTCCTGGACAAATAAAGCAGCCCCAGCATTTT; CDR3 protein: CASRSPGQIKQPQHF
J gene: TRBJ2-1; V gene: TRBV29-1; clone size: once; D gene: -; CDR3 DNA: TGCAGCGTTGAATTTGGCGAGAACTACAATGAGCAGTTCTTC; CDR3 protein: CSVEFGENYNEQFF
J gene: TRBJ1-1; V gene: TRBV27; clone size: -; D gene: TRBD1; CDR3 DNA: TGTGCCAGCAGTCCGACAGGGGTCGAGACTTTCTTT; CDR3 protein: CASSPTGVETFF
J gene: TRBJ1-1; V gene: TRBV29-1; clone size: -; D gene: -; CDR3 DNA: TGCAGCGTTCAGGTAGGGCGTGAAGCTTTCTTT; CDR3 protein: CSVQVGREAFF
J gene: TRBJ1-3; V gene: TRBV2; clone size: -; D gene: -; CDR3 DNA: TGTGCCAGCAGGCTGGACGGTAGGCCTGGAAACACCATATATTTT; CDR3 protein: CASRLDGRPGNTIYF
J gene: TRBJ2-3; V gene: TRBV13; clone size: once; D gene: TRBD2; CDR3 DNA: TGTGCCAGCACCGCCCGGGGGGGTAGCACAGATACGCAGTATTTT; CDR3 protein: CASTARGGSTDTQYF
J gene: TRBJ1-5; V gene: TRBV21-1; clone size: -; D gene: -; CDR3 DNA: TGTGCCAGCAGCAAAGTATCCGCAGGGATAATGGATAGCAATCAGCCCCAGCATTTT; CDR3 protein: CASSKVSAGIMDSNQPQHF
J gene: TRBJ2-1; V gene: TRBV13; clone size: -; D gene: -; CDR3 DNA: TGTGCCAGCAGCTTCCGGACTGGTGAGCAGTTCTTC; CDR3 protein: CASSFRTGEQFF
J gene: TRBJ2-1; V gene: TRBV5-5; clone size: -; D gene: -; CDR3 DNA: TGTGCCAGCAGCTTTCGTGTCCAGGGGTTTGTGCAGTTCTTC; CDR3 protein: CASSFRVQGFVQFF
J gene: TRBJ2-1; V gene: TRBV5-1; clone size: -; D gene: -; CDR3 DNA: TGCGCCAGCAGCGCCCGGGACTCGAGCTCCTACAATGAGCAGTTCTTC; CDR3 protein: CASSARDSSSYNEQFF
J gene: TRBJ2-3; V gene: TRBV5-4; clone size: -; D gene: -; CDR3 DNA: TGTGCCAGCAGCTTGGAACCCCTAGGTGGTCGCACAGATACGCAGTATTTT; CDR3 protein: CASSLEPLGGRTDTQYF
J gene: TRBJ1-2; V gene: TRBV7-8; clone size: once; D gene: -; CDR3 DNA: TGTGCCAGCAGCTCCGACTTCTATGGCTACACCTTC; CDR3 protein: CASSSDFYGYTF
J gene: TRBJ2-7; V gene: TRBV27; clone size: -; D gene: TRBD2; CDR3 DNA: TGTGCCAGTGCCCTGGGGCTAGCGGCCTACGAGCAGTACTTC; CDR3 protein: CASALGLAAYEQYF
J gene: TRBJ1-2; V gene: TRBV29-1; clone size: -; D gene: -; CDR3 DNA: TGCAGCGCCGTGTTCCCGGGGGCAGGGAGTGGCTATGGCTACACCTTC; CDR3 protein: CSAVFPGAGSGYGYTF